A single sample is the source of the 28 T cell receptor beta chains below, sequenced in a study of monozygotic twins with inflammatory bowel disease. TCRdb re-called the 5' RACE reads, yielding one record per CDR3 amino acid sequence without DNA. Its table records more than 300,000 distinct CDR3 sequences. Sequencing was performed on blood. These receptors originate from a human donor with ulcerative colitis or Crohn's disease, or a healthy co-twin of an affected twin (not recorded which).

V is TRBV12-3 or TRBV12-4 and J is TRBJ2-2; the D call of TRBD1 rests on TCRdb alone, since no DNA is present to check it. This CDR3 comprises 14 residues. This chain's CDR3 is CASNAWTGGGELFF.

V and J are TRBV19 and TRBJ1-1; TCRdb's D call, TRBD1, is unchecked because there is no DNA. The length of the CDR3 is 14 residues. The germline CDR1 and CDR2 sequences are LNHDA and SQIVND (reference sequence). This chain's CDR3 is CAARGGQGITEAFF.

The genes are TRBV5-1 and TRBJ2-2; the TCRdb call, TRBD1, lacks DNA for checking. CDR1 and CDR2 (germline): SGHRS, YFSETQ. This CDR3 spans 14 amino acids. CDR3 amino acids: CASLRDRGRGELFF.

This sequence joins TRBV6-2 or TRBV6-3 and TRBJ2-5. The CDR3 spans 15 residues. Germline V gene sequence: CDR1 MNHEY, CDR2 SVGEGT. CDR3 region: CASSDTSSGQETQYF.

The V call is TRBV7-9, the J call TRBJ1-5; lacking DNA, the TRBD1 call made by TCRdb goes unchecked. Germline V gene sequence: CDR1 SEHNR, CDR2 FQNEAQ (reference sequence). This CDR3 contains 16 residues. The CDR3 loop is CASSPPGPPANQPQHF.

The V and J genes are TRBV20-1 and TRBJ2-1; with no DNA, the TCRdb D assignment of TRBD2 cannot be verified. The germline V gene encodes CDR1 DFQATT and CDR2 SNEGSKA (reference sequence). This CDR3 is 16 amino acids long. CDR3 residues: CSAPSRQGGSYNEQFF.

The CDR3 here is CSASSRVDEKLFF. The gene calls are TRBV20-1 and TRBJ1-4; TCRdb calls TRBD1, which cannot be checked without DNA. Germline-derived CDR1 and CDR2 are DFQATT and SNEGSKA (reference sequence). The CDR3 consists of 13 residues.

CDR3 residues: CASSFSGAGGNTIYF. V gene TRBV12-3 or TRBV12-4 combines with J gene TRBJ1-3; TCRdb indicates TRBD1, and absent DNA this call remains unverified. The CDR3 length is 15 residues.

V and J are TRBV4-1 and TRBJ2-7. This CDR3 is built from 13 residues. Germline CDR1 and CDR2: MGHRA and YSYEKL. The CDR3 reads CASSQGKGWEQYF.

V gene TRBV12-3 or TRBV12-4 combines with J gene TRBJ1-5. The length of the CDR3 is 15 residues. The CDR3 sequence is CASSARATFSVSQHF.

The CDR3 protein is CASSFGRGQFNGELFF. This chain uses TRBV5-1 with TRBJ2-2; TCRdb designates TRBD1, a call that cannot be tested without DNA. Germline V lookup: CDR1 SGHRS, CDR2 YFSETQ. This CDR3 contains 16 residues.

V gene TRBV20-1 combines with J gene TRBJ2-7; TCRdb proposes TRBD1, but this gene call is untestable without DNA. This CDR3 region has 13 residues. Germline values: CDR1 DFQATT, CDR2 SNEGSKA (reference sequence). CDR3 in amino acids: CSAPDRAGYEQYF.

This CDR3 is CASSLRAFISNTEAYF. The chain couples TRBV7-2 to TRBJ1-1. Germline V lookup: CDR1 SGHTA, CDR2 FQGNSA. This CDR3 comprises 16 residues.

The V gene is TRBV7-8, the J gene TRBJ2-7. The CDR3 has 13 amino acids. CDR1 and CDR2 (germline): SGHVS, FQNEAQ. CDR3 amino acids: CASSLVLTGEQYF.

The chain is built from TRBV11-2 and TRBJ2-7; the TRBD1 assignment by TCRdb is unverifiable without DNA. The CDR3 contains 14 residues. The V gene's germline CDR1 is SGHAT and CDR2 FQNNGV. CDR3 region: CASRSGTGLYEQYF.

The CDR3 loop is CASSEYNQETQYF. The chain is built from TRBV25-1 and TRBJ2-5. This CDR3 has 13 residues. The germline V gene has CDR1 MGHDK and CDR2 SYGVNS. Full variable domain (outside the CDR3, taken from reference TRBV25-1 and TRBJ2-5): EADIYQTPRYLVIGTGKKITLECSQTMGHDKMYWYQQDPGMELHLIHYSYGVNSTEKGDLSSESTVSRIRTEHFPLTLESARPSHTSQYLCASSEYNQETQYFGPGTRLLVL.

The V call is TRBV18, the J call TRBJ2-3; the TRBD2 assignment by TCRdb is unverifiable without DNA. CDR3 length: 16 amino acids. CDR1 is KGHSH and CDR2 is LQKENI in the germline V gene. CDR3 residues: CASSPLAGGPSDTQYF.

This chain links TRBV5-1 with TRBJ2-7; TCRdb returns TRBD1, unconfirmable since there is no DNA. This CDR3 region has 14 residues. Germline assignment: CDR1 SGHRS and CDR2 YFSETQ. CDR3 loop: CASSSGTGYHEQYF.

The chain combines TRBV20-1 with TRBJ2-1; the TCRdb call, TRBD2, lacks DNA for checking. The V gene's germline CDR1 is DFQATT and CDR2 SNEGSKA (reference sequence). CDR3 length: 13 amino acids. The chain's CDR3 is CSAPRDYDNEQFF.

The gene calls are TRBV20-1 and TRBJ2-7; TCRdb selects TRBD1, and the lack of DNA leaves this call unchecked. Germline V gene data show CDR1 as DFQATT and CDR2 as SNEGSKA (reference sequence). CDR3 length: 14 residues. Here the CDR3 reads CSARGTGASYEQYF.

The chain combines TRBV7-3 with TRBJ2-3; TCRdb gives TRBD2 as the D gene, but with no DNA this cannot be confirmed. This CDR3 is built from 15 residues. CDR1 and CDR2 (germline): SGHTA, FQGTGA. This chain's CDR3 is CASSPRGALTDTQYF.

CDR3 sequence reads: CASSTMRVRVGRNTGELFF. This chain links TRBV12-3 or TRBV12-4 with TRBJ2-2; without DNA, the TCRdb call of TRBD2 cannot be checked. The CDR3 is 19 residues long.

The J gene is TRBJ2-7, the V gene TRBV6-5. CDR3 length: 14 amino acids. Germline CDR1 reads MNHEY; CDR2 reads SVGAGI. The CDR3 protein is CASSYTTSPYEQYF.

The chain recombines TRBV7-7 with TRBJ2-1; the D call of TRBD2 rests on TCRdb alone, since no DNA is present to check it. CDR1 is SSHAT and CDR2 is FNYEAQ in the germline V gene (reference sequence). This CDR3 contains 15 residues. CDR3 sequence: CASSHGSGAYNEQFF.

The chain's CDR3 is CAISELGPQYF. The rearrangement links TRBV10-3 to TRBJ2-5. Germline V gene data show CDR1 as ENHRY and CDR2 as SYGVKD. CDR3 length: 11 residues.

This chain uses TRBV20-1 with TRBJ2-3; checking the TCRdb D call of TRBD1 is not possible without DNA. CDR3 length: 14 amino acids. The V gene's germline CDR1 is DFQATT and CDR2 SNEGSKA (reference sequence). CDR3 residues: CSARPRTSTDTQYF.

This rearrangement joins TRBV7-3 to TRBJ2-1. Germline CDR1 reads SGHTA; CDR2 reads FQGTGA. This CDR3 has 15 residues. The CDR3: CASSPQKVNHNEQFF.

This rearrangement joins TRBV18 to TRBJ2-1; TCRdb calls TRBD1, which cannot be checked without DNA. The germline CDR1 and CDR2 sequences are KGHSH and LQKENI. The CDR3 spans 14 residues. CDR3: CASSPLQGHNEQFF. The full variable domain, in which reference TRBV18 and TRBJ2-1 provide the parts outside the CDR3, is NAGVMQNPRHLVRRRGQEARLRCSPMKGHSHVYWYRQLPEEGLKFMVYLQKENIIDESGMPKERFSAEFPKEGPSILRIQQVVRGDSAAYFCASSPLQGHNEQFFGPGTRLTVL.